This T cell receptor beta chain was identified during a study of blood T cell repertoires in COVID-19. The V gene end was trimmed by 2 bases and the J gene end by 5 bases; junction bases not matched to a gene: 8. CDR3 length: 15 amino acids. Germline CDR1 GTSNPN, CDR2 SVGIG (reference sequence). Participant-given clinical history determined each cohort assignment. The protocol was immunoSEQ multiplex PCR, while the TCRdb copy is restricted to in-frame clones and leaves out a portion. The profile shows a few hundred thousand clones, about four fifths of them singletons. The gene calls are TRBV30 and TRBJ1-2; 10 nucleotides align to TRBD1. The material sequenced was PBMCs or T cells enriched from blood (not recorded which). The receptor was isolated from a woman between 50 and 59 years old who had recovered from COVID-19. CDR3 loop: CAWSLRDRGGYGYTF. The CDR3 DNA reads as TGTGCCTGGAGTCTAAGGGACAGGGGAGGGTATGGCTACACCTTC.